The rows below give T cell receptor beta chains drawn from one sample of a study of blood T cell repertoires in COVID-19. Data came from immunoSEQ multiplex PCR; TCRdb stores just in-frame clones and leaves some out. The data contain about 50,000 clones, 86% of them singletons. The sequenced sample was peripheral blood. These receptors originate from a woman aged 55-69 years with acute or convalescent COVID-19. CDR3s include the opening cysteine and the closing phenylalanine or tryptophan. The order of the fields is J gene, D gene, clone size, V gene, CDR3 DNA, CDR3 protein. D genes are given only for firm matches. The size entry is marked missing in some rows and otherwise reads once, few, many or a size class.

TRBJ2-1 TRBD2 - TRBV5-6 TGTGCCAGCAGCTTATTGCTAGCGGGGGGACGACTCTCCTACAATGAGCAGTTCTTC CASSLLLAGGRLSYNEQFF
TRBJ1-6 TRBD1 - TRBV5-3 TGTGCCAGAAGCTTGGTACTGGGACAGGGAGAAAGGTCCTATAATTCACCCCTCCACTTT CARSLVLGQGERSYNSPLHF
TRBJ1-5 - - TRBV7-2 TGTGCCAGCAGCTTAAAGGGGGGCAATCAGCCCCAGCATTTT CASSLKGGNQPQHF
TRBJ2-7 TRBD2 - TRBV30 TGTGCCTGGAGTGTAGGGACTAGCATCTACGAGCAGTACTTC CAWSVGTSIYEQYF
TRBJ2-7 TRBD2 medium-sized TRBV3-1/TRBV3-2 TGTGCCAGCAGCGGTCTAGCGGGGGCCCTTCACAACGAGCAGTACTTC CASSGLAGALHNEQYF
TRBJ1-3 - - TRBV7-4 TGTGCCAGCAGCCAAGGCGCCGTCCCTGGGTGGACGGACAACTCTGGAAACACCATATATTTT CASSQGAVPGWTDNSGNTIYF
TRBJ1-3 - - TRBV4-2 TGTGCCAGCAGCCAAGGAGACTCTGGAAACACCATATATTTT CASSQGDSGNTIYF
TRBJ2-7 - once TRBV19 TGTGCCAGTAGTATAGATGCGGGACAGTACTACTACGAGCAGTACTTC CASSIDAGQYYYEQYF
TRBJ1-4 TRBD1 - TRBV7-9 TGTGCCAGCAGCGCCGACCCGGGACAGTTCTTTGGTGAAAAACTGTTTTTT CASSADPGQFFGEKLFF
TRBJ2-3 - - TRBV29-1 TGCAGCGTTAGAAGACAGTCCACAGATACGCAGTATTTT CSVRRQSTDTQYF
TRBJ1-4 - - TRBV6-5 TGTGCCAGCGGGGGGGGTCTGTCTAATGAAAAACTGTTTTTT CASGGGLSNEKLFF
TRBJ1-6 - - TRBV7-2 TGTGCCAGCAGCTTAGCGCAGAGGCCTAATTCACCCCTCCACTTT CASSLAQRPNSPLHF
TRBJ2-7 TRBD2 - TRBV3-1/TRBV3-2 TGTGCCAGCAGCCGTAGCGGGGGGGCAGGGGGCGAGCAGTACTTC CASSRSGGAGGEQYF
TRBJ2-3 - - TRBV14 TGTGCCAGCAGCCAAGACCCCAGCGGGCGAGGCGCAGATACGCAGTATTTT CASSQDPSGRGADTQYF
TRBJ1-5 - - TRBV5-1 TGCGCCAGCAGCTTGGGGGGCGGCAATCAGCCCCAGCATTTT CASSLGGGNQPQHF
TRBJ2-5 - - TRBV5-8 TGTGCCAGCAGCTTAAGGGAGGCAGAGGGGGAGACCCAGTACTTC CASSLREAEGETQYF
TRBJ1-2 TRBD1 - TRBV19 TGTGCCAGTAGTCCTACGCTCCGACAGGGGGCGATTGGCTACACCTTC CASSPTLRQGAIGYTF
TRBJ1-5 - once TRBV19 TGTGCCAGCCTCGCGAGAGGGGGGGGTGGAAGCAATCAGCCCCAGCATTTT CASLARGGGGSNQPQHF
TRBJ2-7 TRBD2 once TRBV25-1 TGTGCCAGCAGTGAAGGTAGCGGGGGGATACACTACGAGCAGTACTTC CASSEGSGGIHYEQYF
TRBJ1-1 TRBD1 - TRBV10-3 TGTGCCTCCAAGGGGACAGGGACCACTGAAGCTTTCTTT CASKGTGTTEAFF
TRBJ1-5 - once TRBV19 TGTGCCAGTACCCTTAACAGGGACAATCAGCCCCAGCATTTT CASTLNRDNQPQHF
TRBJ1-5 - few TRBV3-1/TRBV3-2 TGTGCCAGCAGCCCTACCCTAAGCAATCAGCCCCAGCATTTT CASSPTLSNQPQHF
TRBJ2-7 TRBD1 - TRBV7-9 TGTGCCAGTGGACAGGGGTACGAGCAGTACTTC CASGQGYEQYF
TRBJ1-5 - once TRBV6-5 TGTGCCAGCAGTTACTCGTGGCGGAGCAATCAGCCCCAGCATTTT CASSYSWRSNQPQHF
TRBJ2-7 TRBD1 - TRBV2 TGTGCCAGCAGAGCGGGACAGGGGGCGGGGGAGCAGTACTTC CASRAGQGAGEQYF
TRBJ1-1 - few TRBV12-3/TRBV12-4 TGTGCCAGCAGTTTAATAATTGGGCCCGAAACTTTCTTT CASSLIIGPETFF
TRBJ2-7 - once TRBV27 TGTGCCAGCAGTTTAGATGTGGGGGGAAGCTTATACGAGCAGTACTTC CASSLDVGGSLYEQYF
TRBJ1-2 - once TRBV25-1 TGTGCCAGCAGTGATCTCCCGGTGGATGGCTACACCTTC CASSDLPVDGYTF
TRBJ1-2 - once TRBV7-2 TGTGCCAGCAGGCGACAGGTGTTGCATGGCTACACCTTC CASRRQVLHGYTF
TRBJ2-1 - - TRBV12-3/TRBV12-4 TGTGCCAGCAGTTTAACTACTAACAATGAGCAGTTCTTC CASSLTTNNEQFF
TRBJ1-5 - - TRBV6-6 TGTGCCAGCACCTCCAGGGCTAGCAATCAGCCCCAGCATTTT CASTSRASNQPQHF
TRBJ2-7 - - TRBV6-5 TGCGCCAGCAGTCCCAGACTAGGTGCCTACGAGCAGTACTTC CASSPRLGAYEQYF
TRBJ2-3 TRBD1 - TRBV5-6 TGTGCCAGCAGCCGCAAGGGACAGATACGTAGGGATACGCAGTATTTT CASSRKGQIRRDTQYF
TRBJ1-3 TRBD1 once TRBV19 TGTGCCAGTAGGCCTCCGACAGGGTCCGGAAACACCATATATTTT CASRPPTGSGNTIYF
TRBJ2-7 TRBD1 - TRBV5-4 TGTGCCAGCAGCTACCGGGACAGGGGCTACGAGCAGTACTTC CASSYRDRGYEQYF
TRBJ2-1 TRBD1 - TRBV2 TGTGCCAGCGTCTCTGGACAGGGGATAAATGAGCAGTTCTTC CASVSGQGINEQFF
TRBJ1-4 TRBD1 few TRBV4-1 TGCGCCAGCAGCCCAGGACAGGGAAACGAAAAACTGTTTTTT CASSPGQGNEKLFF
TRBJ1-6 - - TRBV19 TGTGCCAGTAAACAGGGTGGGAATTCACCCCTCCACTTT CASKQGGNSPLHF
TRBJ2-1 TRBD2 - TRBV3-1/TRBV3-2 TGTGCCAGCAGCCAAAAAACAGCCCATAGCGGGGGGGCTGAAGAGCAGTTCTTC CASSQKTAHSGGAEEQFF
TRBJ2-1 - - TRBV11-2 TGTGCCAGCAGCTTAGATGGCTGGGCACAGTTCTTC CASSLDGWAQFF
TRBJ2-5 TRBD1 - TRBV6-5 TGTGCCAGCAGTACCAAGGGACAGCCCCAAGAGACCCAGTACTTC CASSTKGQPQETQYF
TRBJ2-5 TRBD2 - TRBV6-1 TGTGCCAGCAGTGAAAGTAGCGGGATTTTAGCGACCCAGTACTTC CASSESSGILATQYF
TRBJ1-1 TRBD1 - TRBV5-6 TGTGCCAGCAGCTTTGGACAGGCCGTTGAAGCTTTCTTT CASSFGQAVEAFF
TRBJ1-4 TRBD1 - TRBV6-5 TGTGCCAGCTCGGGACAGCAAAATGAAAAACTGTTTTTT CASSGQQNEKLFF
TRBJ1-2 TRBD1 - TRBV3-1/TRBV3-2 TGTGCCAGCAGCAGGGGGCGTTTGGACTATGGCTACACCTTC CASSRGRLDYGYTF
TRBJ2-3 TRBD2 - TRBV6-4 TGTGCCAGCAGTGTTCTAGCGGGAGCGGATACGCAGTATTTT CASSVLAGADTQYF
TRBJ2-6 TRBD1 - TRBV7-2 TGTGCCAGCAGCGCCCGACAGGGGGCTCGGACTGGGGCCAACGTCCTGACTTTC CASSARQGARTGANVLTF
TRBJ2-1 - - TRBV5-1 TGCGCCAGCAGCTTGGTGTCAGGGGATAGATACAATGAGCAGTTCTTC CASSLVSGDRYNEQFF
TRBJ2-7 - - TRBV11-1 TGTGCCAGCAGCTTAGCGACAGGCGCCGGCTACGAGCAGTACTTC CASSLATGAGYEQYF
TRBJ2-7 - once TRBV7-3 TGTGCCAGCAGCTTAATGGGGGGCTACGAGCAGTACTTC CASSLMGGYEQYF
TRBJ2-1 - - TRBV6-1 TGTGCCAGCAGTGAAGCGATTGATGCGGGTTCCTACAATGAGCAGTTCTTC CASSEAIDAGSYNEQFF
TRBJ2-7 TRBD2 - TRBV5-6 TGTGCCAGCAGGACTAGCGGTTCCTACGAGCAGTACTTC CASRTSGSYEQYF
TRBJ2-5 - - TRBV19 TGTGCCAGTAGTATCAGGGACCAAGAGACCCAGTACTTC CASSIRDQETQYF
TRBJ1-5 - - TRBV10-3 TGTGCCATCAGTGAGCGAAACCTCGGTTTT CAISERNLGF
TRBJ2-1 - - TRBV7-2 TGTGCCAGCAGCTTGTCTTTAAGGGACTCTTACAATGAGCAGTTCTTC CASSLSLRDSYNEQFF